These T cell receptor beta chains were read from a single sample in a study of blood T cell repertoires in COVID-19. Libraries were prepared by immunoSEQ multiplex PCR; TCRdb keeps only in-frame clonotypes and omits some of them. The data show 250,000 to 300,000 clones, with over 80% seen just once and about 4.3% held by the top ten. The sequenced sample consisted of peripheral blood. The receptors originated from a man aged 55 to 70 who had recovered from COVID-19. Each CDR3 is given with its conserved first and last residue. A D gene is named only where the DNA matches it firmly. Only part of the rows carry a size: once, few, many, or a class if the clone is expanded.

D gene,clone size,J gene,V gene,CDR3 protein,CDR3 DNA
-,-,TRBJ2-1,TRBV11-3,CASSKGLPLDEQFF,TGTGCCAGCAGCAAGGGACTGCCTTTGGATGAGCAGTTCTTC
-,-,TRBJ2-7,TRBV12-3/TRBV12-4,CASSLSAYEQYF,TGTGCCAGCAGTTTATCGGCCTACGAGCAGTACTTC
-,-,TRBJ2-7,TRBV5-5,CASSHTGQGIYEQYF,TGTGCCAGCAGCCATACAGGGCAGGGGATCTACGAGCAGTACTTC
-,-,TRBJ2-3,TRBV7-3,CASSLTLGGAPDTQYF,TGTGCCAGCAGCTTGACCCTTGGCGGGGCCCCAGATACGCAGTATTTT
TRBD1,-,TRBJ2-7,TRBV5-1,CASSHGQGAVNYEQYF,TGCGCCAGCAGCCACGGACAGGGCGCAGTAAATTACGAGCAGTACTTC
-,-,TRBJ2-2,TRBV19,CASSKIAGELFF,TGTGCCAGTAGTAAAATCGCCGGGGAGCTGTTTTTT
-,-,TRBJ1-4,TRBV28,CASGGMTVNEKLFF,TGTGCCTCGGGGGGGATGACAGTTAATGAAAAACTGTTTTTT
-,-,TRBJ1-3,TRBV29-1,CSVVLGGGNSGNTIYF,TGCAGCGTTGTTCTCGGCGGCGGAAACTCTGGAAACACCATATATTTT
TRBD2,-,TRBJ2-5,TRBV30,CACSRGTLAGGLQETQYF,TGTGCCTGCTCCCGAGGGACACTAGCGGGGGGCCTTCAAGAGACCCAGTACTTC
-,-,TRBJ1-2,TRBV2,CASSHRDFGYTF,TGTGCCAGCAGCCACAGGGATTTTGGCTACACCTTC
-,-,TRBJ1-6,TRBV5-1,CASSLREAGSNSPLHF,TGCGCCAGCAGCTTAAGGGAGGCAGGGTCTAATTCACCCCTCCACTTT
-,-,TRBJ1-2,TRBV12-3/TRBV12-4,CASSLRGQGYTF,TGTGCCAGCAGTTTAAGAGGGCAAGGCTACACCTTC
-,-,TRBJ1-1,TRBV29-1,CSVEDLVQGKAVLMNTEAFF,TGCAGCGTTGAAGATCTGGTCCAGGGTAAGGCTGTTCTCATGAACACTGAAGCTTTCTTT
-,-,TRBJ1-3,TRBV7-9,CASSSAAGTSSGNTIYF,TGTGCCAGCAGTTCAGCAGCGGGGACGAGCTCTGGAAACACCATATATTTT
-,-,TRBJ1-1,TRBV27,CASSLGRNTEAFF,TGTGCCAGCAGTTTGGGCAGGAACACTGAAGCTTTCTTT
TRBD2,-,TRBJ2-4,TRBV6-2/TRBV6-3,CASSLGLAGKNIQYF,TGTGCCAGCAGTTTGGGACTAGCGGGGAAAAACATTCAGTACTTC
-,-,TRBJ1-4,TRBV12-5,CASGVGGANEKLFF,TGTGCTAGTGGTGTGGGGGGGGCTAATGAAAAACTGTTTTTT
TRBD1,-,TRBJ1-4,TRBV11-2,CASSFRGVDRADEKLFF,TGTGCCAGCAGCTTTCGGGGCGTCGACAGGGCTGATGAAAAACTGTTTTTT
-,few,TRBJ1-1,TRBV30,CAWNRGWTEAFF,TGTGCCTGGAACCGGGGTTGGACTGAAGCTTTCTTT
-,-,TRBJ2-1,TRBV21-1,CASSKVRDRGTYEQFF,TGTGCCAGCAGCAAAGTGCGGGACAGGGGTACGTATGAGCAGTTCTTC
-,-,TRBJ1-4,TRBV12-3/TRBV12-4,CASSTGSSAELFF,TGTGCCAGCAGTACCGGGTCCTCTGCCGAACTGTTTTTT
-,-,TRBJ2-3,TRBV30,CAWNPQGTTTDTQYF,TGTGCCTGGAACCCTCAGGGGACTACCACAGATACGCAGTATTTT
-,-,TRBJ2-5,TRBV19,CASSISTGFQETQYF,TGTGCCAGTAGTATCTCGACAGGATTCCAAGAGACCCAGTACTTC
-,-,TRBJ2-3,TRBV6-5,CASRTGTDTQYF,TGTGCCAGCAGGACAGGCACAGATACGCAGTATTTT
TRBD1,-,TRBJ1-2,TRBV28,CASSPGGTGINYGYTF,TGTGCCAGCAGCCCCGGGGGGACAGGGATAAACTATGGCTACACCTTC
-,few,TRBJ2-2,TRBV24-1,CATSETTLNTGELFF,TGTGCCACCAGTGAGACAACACTGAACACCGGGGAGCTGTTTTTT
-,-,TRBJ1-3,TRBV30,CALGGSGNTIYF,TGTGCCCTCGGGGGATCTGGAAACACCATATATTTT
TRBD1,-,TRBJ2-7,TRBV30,CAWGGQGDYEQYF,TGTGCCTGGGGGGGACAGGGAGACTACGAGCAGTACTTC
-,-,TRBJ1-4,TRBV7-3,CASSLIETVNEKLFF,TGTGCCAGCAGCTTAATCGAGACAGTTAATGAAAAACTGTTTTTT
-,-,TRBJ1-2,TRBV27,CASTPAGITNYGYTF,TGTGCCAGCACCCCTGCAGGGATCACTAACTATGGCTACACCTTC
TRBD2,-,TRBJ2-2,TRBV7-2,CASSPTGRRTGELFF,TGTGCCAGCAGCCCCACCGGGAGGAGGACCGGGGAGCTGTTTTTT
-,-,TRBJ2-5,TRBV5-1,CASSLAGAGETQYF,TGCGCCAGCAGCTTGGCAGGGGCCGGTGAGACCCAGTACTTC
TRBD1,-,TRBJ2-7,TRBV4-1,CASSQADRGPNEQYF,TGCGCCAGCAGCCAAGCGGACAGGGGGCCAAACGAGCAGTACTTC
TRBD1,-,TRBJ1-4,TRBV27,CASSPGQGRFATNEKLFF,TGTGCCAGCAGTCCAGGACAGGGACGGTTTGCAACTAATGAAAAACTGTTTTTT
TRBD1,-,TRBJ1-5,TRBV7-2,CASSTRDRSNQPQHF,TGTGCCAGCAGCACCCGGGACAGAAGCAATCAGCCCCAGCATTTT
TRBD1,-,TRBJ2-2,TRBV5-1,CASSRRGQGESGELFF,TGCGCCAGCAGCCGAAGGGGACAGGGAGAATCCGGGGAGCTGTTTTTT
TRBD1,-,TRBJ1-2,TRBV5-4,CASSDNRGYYGYTF,TGTGCCAGCAGCGATAACAGGGGCTACTATGGCTACACCTTC
-,-,TRBJ1-3,TRBV28,CASSLGSAGPGNTIYF,TGTGCCAGCAGTTTAGGGTCTGCGGGGCCAGGAAACACCATATATTTT
-,-,TRBJ2-3,TRBV29-1,CSVLSADTQYF,TGCAGCGTTTTGTCGGCAGATACGCAGTATTTT
-,-,TRBJ2-7,TRBV6-6,CASSYSSGEQYF,TGTGCCAGCAGTTACTCCTCCGGGGAGCAGTACTTC
-,-,TRBJ2-1,TRBV11-1,CASSFAALGEQFF,TGTGCCAGCAGCTTCGCGGCGCTTGGGGAGCAGTTCTTC
TRBD2,-,TRBJ2-5,TRBV18,CASSHGTSGQETQYF,TGTGCCAGCTCACACGGGACTAGCGGTCAAGAGACCCAGTACTTC
TRBD2,-,TRBJ2-1,TRBV7-3,CASSPTGGAVEQFF,TGTGCCAGCAGCCCCACCGGGGGGGCTGTTGAGCAGTTCTTC
TRBD2,-,TRBJ2-2,TRBV19,CASTLGGGNTGELFF,TGTGCCAGTACCCTTGGGGGGGGTAACACCGGGGAGCTGTTTTTT
TRBD1,-,TRBJ2-7,TRBV3-1/TRBV3-2,CASSRSGQYYEQYF,TGTGCCAGCAGCCGTTCGGGACAGTACTACGAGCAGTACTTC
-,-,TRBJ2-7,TRBV6-5,CATETGFTYEQYF,TGTGCCACCGAGACAGGTTTTACCTACGAGCAGTACTTC